This entry is about one TCR beta chain. The entry originates in a study of T-cell memory formation after mild COVID-19. Study overall: Among the donors, TCR clusters were largely specific to each donor.

Constant-segment primers were used for 5'RACE, and the resulting TCR alpha and TCR beta cDNA libraries carried sample barcodes and UMIs. Via MiXCR, TCRdb re-called the 5' RACE reads, giving one row per CDR3 protein. Of 470,000 or so distinct CDR3 sequences listed, roughly 25% are singletons. The V gene's germline CDR1 is KGHDR and CDR2 SFDVKD. The CDR3 has 12 amino acids. V was pared by 5 bases and J by 6 bases, with 3 bases of the junction left unmatched. This chain connects TRBV24-1 to TRBJ2-7; TRBD1 agrees at 7 bases. Source material: PBMCs or a T cell subset sorted from them (not recorded which). The TCR originated in an adult woman who had mild COVID-19 (a few samples of this study predate the infection). Cell type and time point are not known. This CDR3 is CATSAHRGEQYF. The CDR3, as DNA: TGTGCCACCAGTGCCCACAGGGGCGAGCAGTACTTC.